The 5 T cell receptor beta chains given below trace back to one sample, sequenced in a study of read filtering for tumor transcriptome and immune sequencing. This library used 300 to 500 ng RNA and molecular barcoded adaptors spanning alpha/delta and beta/gamma chains. A single record per CDR3 protein comes from TCRdb applying MiXCR to the reads. In the table there are about 58,000 distinct CDR3 sequences, roughly 12% of which are singletons. Sequenced material: a population of CD138-negative cells sorted from bone marrow. The source is a donor at least 40 years old with multiple myeloma.

On this clonotype: A much larger clone lies a single base off, so this may be a read error. The rearrangement links TRBV18 to TRBJ1-6, with D unclear. The J call may be faulty, since TRBJ1-1 better matches the DNA end. Per germline, CDR1 KGHSH and CDR2 LQKENI. This CDR3 region has 14 residues. Here the CDR3 DNA reads TGTGCCAGCTCACCACCGAGACAAGGCTTGGTGGCTTTCTTT. This codes for CASSPPRQGLVAFF.

Ten or more counts support this clonotype. This sequence joins TRBV3-1 and TRBJ2-3; D is unclear. V was pared by 0 bases and J by 1 base, with 14 bases between. Germline values: CDR1 LGHDT, CDR2 YNNKEL (reference sequence). This CDR3 has 17 residues. CDR3 nucleotide sequence: TGTGCCAGCAGCCAAGATCCCCAAGGGTGGGGCACAGATACGCAGTATTTT. This gives the protein CASSQDPQGWGTDTQYF.

This clonotype ranks as medium-sized. The chain carries TRBV24-1 and TRBJ2-1; TRBD2 aligns across 14 bases. J was trimmed by 3 bases and V by 6 bases; bases with no gene match: 9. From germline, CDR1 is KGHDR and CDR2 SFDVKD. CDR3 length: 18 amino acids. The CDR3 DNA reads as TGTGCCACCAGTAATAAAAAGGGACTAGCGGGGGACTACAATGAGCAGTTCTTC. Protein product: CATSNKKGLAGDYNEQFF.

V gene TRBV7-6 combines with J gene TRBJ1-1; TRBD1 is a possible D gene (5 bases). Germline CDR1 reads SGHVS; CDR2 reads FNYEAQ. V was pared by 1 base and J by 6 bases, with 15 bases between. The CDR3 runs 15 residues. The CDR3 sequence: CASSLGSWDAAEAFF. The CDR3 nucleotides read TGTGCCAGCAGCTTAGGGTCGTGGGACGCCGCTGAAGCTTTCTTT.

This clonotype was seen at least ten times. The V call is TRBV28, the J call TRBJ2-7, with 10 bases identical to TRBD2. Germline CDR1 MDHEN, CDR2 SYDVKM. This CDR3 is 14 amino acids long. V lost 6 bases to trimming and J lost 5 bases; unmatched junction nucleotides: 7. The CDR3 loop is CASRPGTSVNEQYF. The DNA for the CDR3 is TGTGCCAGCAGGCCCGGGACTAGCGTAAACGAGCAGTACTTC.